This T cell receptor beta chain stems from a study of response to subunit inactivated influenza vaccine. From the RT-PCR reads, TCRdb called clonotypes with MiXCR, one entry per CDR3 protein. The sample records under 950,000 distinct CDR3 sequences, 21% being singletons. V lost 7 bases, J lost 4 bases, and 7 bases stayed unmatched. Germline V CDR1 and CDR2: SGHRS, YFSETQ. This CDR3 is 14 amino acids long. The receptor's source is a man aged 50 to 59 who received an inactivated influenza vaccine. The J gene is TRBJ2-2, the V gene TRBV5-1; 7 bases match TRBD2. The sequencing used PBMCs from blood, collected more than 4 days after vaccination. Here the CDR3 DNA reads TGCGCCAGCGGACGCGGGACTATCACCGGGGAGCTGTTTTTT. Its translation: CASGRGTITGELFF.